This T cell receptor (beta chain) was identified during a study of cytomegalovirus exposure and HLA in healthy donors. The CDR3 loop spans 18 amino acids. Germline loops: CDR1 SGHRS, CDR2 YFSETQ. V lost 4 bases and J lost 6; bases outside the gene matches: 15. Whole-study results and caveats: A later analysis found that most CMV-associated TCR beta chains appeared HLA-restricted. Donors belonging to an Asian-associated ancestry cluster reportedly showed fewer N-insertions in productive TCRs than the approximately 680-donor mean, according to what a later analysis found.

For this clone: Its antigen is undetermined.

The PCR ran on 60 Vbeta and 13 Jbeta primers. Clones were read by immunoSEQ multiplex PCR, and TCRdb kept only the in-frame ones, dropping some. Among approximately 190,000 clones listed, approximately 70% were seen once. This TCR was recovered from a man in his forties in good health and CMV-seropositive. The chain couples TRBV5-1 to TRBJ2-1; 11 bases line up with TRBD2. The material sequenced was PBMCs. As DNA, the CDR3 is TGCGCCAGCAGCCTGACGAAAACTTTACTAGCGGGGGTCAATGAGCAGTTCTTC. Residues: CASSLTKTLLAGVNEQFF.